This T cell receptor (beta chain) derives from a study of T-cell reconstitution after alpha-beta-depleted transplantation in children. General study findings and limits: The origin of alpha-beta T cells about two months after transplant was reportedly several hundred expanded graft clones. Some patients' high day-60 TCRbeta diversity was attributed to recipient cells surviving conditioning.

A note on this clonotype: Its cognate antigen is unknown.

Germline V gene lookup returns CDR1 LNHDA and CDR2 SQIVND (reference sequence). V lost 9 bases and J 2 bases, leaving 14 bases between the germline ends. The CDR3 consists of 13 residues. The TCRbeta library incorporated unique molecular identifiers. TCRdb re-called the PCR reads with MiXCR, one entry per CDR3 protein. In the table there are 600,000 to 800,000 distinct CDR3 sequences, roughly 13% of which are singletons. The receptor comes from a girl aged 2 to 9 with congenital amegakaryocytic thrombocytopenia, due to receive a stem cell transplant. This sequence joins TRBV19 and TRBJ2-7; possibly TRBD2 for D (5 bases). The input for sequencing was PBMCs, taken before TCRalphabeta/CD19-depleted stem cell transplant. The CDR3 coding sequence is TGTGCCAGCAATGCGGGTCAGACCTACGAGCAGTACTTC. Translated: CASNAGQTYEQYF.